One and the same sample provided the 29 T cell receptor beta chains below, sequenced in a study of a mutant IDH1 vaccine in newly diagnosed glioma (dated by TCRdb to the early 2020s). Library prep was done by the immunoSEQ multiplex PCR assay. In its TCRdb copy, this immuneACCESS table keeps in-frame sequences only and misses some clones. Where compared with another copy, unresolved V genes explain less than half of these, and the others have no known cause. This sample comprises about 54,000 clones, around 80% of them detected only once. The top ten constitute about 19% of the sample. Interpreted using the paper, the time point label stands for: baseline, week 1 (first vaccination visit). What this sample's treatment or condition label stands for: pre-vaccination baseline after standard-of-care therapy. Here the sequenced sample was PBMCs, taken from a glioma patient treated with radiotherapy, temozolomide or both. These receptors were collected from a man aged 18 to 35 with glioma.

CDR3 bases: TGTGCCAGCAGCTTGGCGCACAGACTAGCCTGGGTCTACGAGCAGTACTTC. Amino acid sequence: CASSLAHRLAWVYEQYF. This chain joins TRBV5-5 and TRBJ2-7; 7 positions match TRBD2. The CDR3 totals 17 residues. Germline loops: CDR1 SGHKS, CDR2 YYEKEE (reference sequence). With 0 bases clipped from V and 3 bases from J, the junction kept 12 bases outside the gene matches.

This clone was detected a few times. The chain couples TRBV6-4 to TRBJ2-3; TRBD2 matches at 8 bases. With V trimmed by 3 bases and J by 1 base, 0 bases remained unmatched. CDR3 length: 14 residues. CDR1 MRHNA and CDR2 SNTAGT come from the germline V gene. The CDR3 region has the DNA TGTGCCAGCAGTGAGCGGGGGGGCACAGATACGCAGTATTTT. Encoded protein: CASSERGGTDTQYF.

The chain has TRBV7-2 and TRBJ2-7; TRBD2 matches 8 bases. The CDR3 sequence is 14 residues long. Germline lookup yields CDR1 SGHTA and CDR2 FQGNSA. V shed 3 bases, J shed 2 bases, and the junction held 3 bases outside the gene matches. The CDR3 DNA reads TGTGCCAGCAGCTTTCTAGCGGGCGCCTACGAGCAGTACTTC. It yields the protein CASSFLAGAYEQYF.

The CDR3 DNA reads TGTGCCAGCAGTTACTCGCAGGGAATGGTGGAGACCCAGTACTTC. Its translation is CASSYSQGMVETQYF. The V and J genes are TRBV6-5 and TRBJ2-5, with a tentative D call TRBD1 (5 bases). Trimming stripped 0 bases from V and 5 bases from J, with 13 bases between. The germline CDR1 and CDR2 sequences are MNHEY and SVGAGI. The CDR3 covers 15 residues.

The chain is built from TRBV27 and TRBJ2-7; a possible D gene is TRBD1 (6 bases). Germline CDR1 is MNHEY and CDR2 is SMNVEV (reference sequence). The CDR3 is 16 residues long. V was cut by 5 bases and J by 4 bases, with 21 bases left in between. The chain's CDR3 is CASSPLGALGTYEQYF. The CDR3, as DNA: TGTGCCAGCAGTCCCTTGGGGGCACTGGGGACATACGAGCAGTACTTC.

V usage is TRBV6-5 and J usage is TRBJ1-2, with 9 bases lining up with TRBD1. V lost 8 bases and J lost 2; bases outside the gene matches: 3. This CDR3 comprises 13 residues. Germline CDR1 reads MNHEY; CDR2 reads SVGAGI. Here the CDR3 DNA reads TGTGCCAGCGCACAGGGGGCAAACTATGGCTACACCTTC. This sequence encodes CASAQGANYGYTF.

The chain is built from TRBV5-1 and TRBJ1-1, with 7 bases lining up with TRBD1. J was trimmed by 3 bases and V by 3 bases; bases with no gene match: 5. Germline CDR1 is SGHRS and CDR2 is YFSETQ. The CDR3 has 14 residues. The CDR3 here is CASSWGQPYTEAFF. The DNA for the CDR3 is TGCGCCAGCAGCTGGGGACAGCCGTACACTGAAGCTTTCTTT.

This rearrangement joins TRBV6-6 to TRBJ1-1; D unclear. This CDR3 comprises 15 residues. V lost 2 bases and J lost 4, with 14 bases in between. The V gene's germline CDR1 is MNHNY and CDR2 SVGAGI (reference sequence). Here the CDR3 DNA reads TGTGCCAGCAGTTACCCGGACCCGCGGAGCACTGAAGCTTTCTTT. Amino acids: CASSYPDPRSTEAFF.

This chain uses TRBV19 with TRBJ1-2; D might be TRBD1 (6 bases). Trimming pared 6 bases from V and 4 bases from J, leaving 18 bases between. The CDR3 spans 15 residues. Germline lookup yields CDR1 LNHDA and CDR2 SQIVND (reference sequence). The chain's CDR3 is CASSPGDRLFYGYTF. The CDR3, as DNA: TGTGCCAGTAGCCCGGGAGACAGGCTCTTCTATGGCTACACCTTC.

This clone was recorded a few times. V usage is TRBV29-1 and J usage is TRBJ1-4; maybe TRBD1 (5 bases). Looked up from germline, CDR1 is SQVTM and CDR2 is ANQGSEA. This CDR3 comprises 13 residues. V dropped 4 bases and J dropped 7 bases, with 13 bases sitting between them. The CDR3 loop is CSVGRQGGEKLFF. CDR3 DNA: TGCAGCGTTGGGCGGCAGGGAGGTGAAAAACTGTTTTTT.

The chain links TRBV4-3 to TRBJ2-7; 7 bases agree with TRBD1. Germline V CDR1 and CDR2: LGHNA, YSLEER. The ends lost 4 bases at V and 1 base at J; junction bases unmatched: 7. The CDR3 length is 15 residues. Here the CDR3 reads CASSPYPGQSYEQYF. CDR3 bases: TGCGCCAGCAGCCCTTACCCGGGACAGTCCTACGAGCAGTACTTC.

This clone was seen repeatedly, ten times or more. This chain connects TRBV28 to TRBJ1-1; D may be TRBD1 (5 bases). Germline values: CDR1 MDHEN, CDR2 SYDVKM. This CDR3 comprises 15 residues. The germline V and J ends were trimmed by 3 bases and 5 bases, with 16 bases remaining between them. CDR3 region: CASSLGGGYLTEAFF. In DNA, the CDR3 is TGTGCCAGCAGTTTGGGGGGAGGGTACTTAACTGAAGCTTTCTTT.

V and J are TRBV5-4 and TRBJ1-2, with D unclear. Trimming took off 4 bases at V and 3 bases at J, with 13 bases between the two ends. Germline values: CDR1 SGHNT, CDR2 YYREEE (reference sequence). The CDR3 has 14 residues. For the CDR3, the DNA is TGTGCCAGCAGCATAAGGGCGGGCGACTATGGCTACACCTTC. Translation: CASSIRAGDYGYTF.

The V call is TRBV5-6, the J call TRBJ2-7; TRBD2 might be the D (6 bases). The CDR3 totals 14 residues. Germline CDR1 is SGHDT and CDR2 is YYEEEE. Trimming pared 3 bases from V and 2 bases from J, leaving 12 bases between. The CDR3 sequence is CASSSGGRTYEQYF. The CDR3 region has the DNA TGTGCCAGCAGCTCCGGGGGTCGGACCTACGAGCAGTACTTC.

The chain has TRBV18 and TRBJ1-1; D is perhaps TRBD1 (5 bases). The CDR3 runs 17 residues. Looked up from germline, CDR1 is KGHSH and CDR2 is LQKENI. The V gene lost 4 bases and the J gene lost 3 bases, with 21 bases spanning the gap. In nucleotides, the CDR3 is TGTGCCAGCTCACGAATCCGGGACTCAAAGGGTGACACTGAAGCTTTCTTT. Translation gives CASSRIRDSKGDTEAFF.

This clone showed up many times. The rearrangement joins TRBV4-3 to TRBJ1-1; D not resolved. The V end lost 0 bases, the J end lost 9 bases, and 11 bases lay between the germline ends. This CDR3 region has 13 residues. Germline CDR1 and CDR2: LGHNA and YSLEER. In DNA, the CDR3 is TGCGCCAGCAGCCAAGAGCCAGAAAGCCAAGCTTTCTTT. Its protein product is CASSQEPESQAFF.

The V gene is TRBV9, the J gene TRBJ2-7; the match to TRBD1 covers 10 bases. CDR3 length: 13 residues. CDR1 SGDLS and CDR2 YYNGEE come from the germline V gene. The trim removed 3 bases at V and 4 bases at J, leaving 1 base unmatched. The CDR3 DNA is TGTGCCAGCAGCGGACAGGGGGCTTACGAGCAGTACTTC. Translation: CASSGQGAYEQYF.

The chain joins TRBV5-1 to TRBJ2-3; 9 bases are shared with TRBD2. V lost 1 base, J lost 2 bases, and 8 bases stayed unmatched. The CDR3 has 17 residues. Germline lookup yields CDR1 SGHRS and CDR2 YFSETQ. CDR3 in DNA: TGCGCCAGCAGCTTGATGGTTAGCGGGGGAACCACAGATACGCAGTATTTT. Translation: CASSLMVSGGTTDTQYF.

The V call is TRBV29-1, the J call TRBJ1-2; D perhaps matches TRBD1 (6 bases). From germline, CDR1 is SQVTM and CDR2 ANQGSEA. The germline V and J ends were trimmed by 5 bases and 7 bases, with 17 bases remaining between them. There are 13 residues in the CDR3. CDR3: CSVSRQAGGGYTF. As DNA, the CDR3 is TGCAGCGTTTCTCGACAGGCGGGGGGTGGCTACACCTTC. The whole variable domain, remainder taken from reference TRBV29-1 and TRBJ1-2, is SAVISQKPSRDICQRGTSLTIQCQVDSQVTMMFWYRQQPGQSLTLIATANQGSEATYESGFVIDKFPISRPNLTFSTLTVSNMSPEDSSIYLCSVSRQAGGGYTFGSGTRLTVV.

Notes on this clone: Other DNA sequences in the same sample also yield this CDR3. The V gene is TRBV30, the J gene TRBJ1-2; D remains unclear. V was trimmed by 0 bases and J by 2 bases, leaving 1 base between them. This CDR3 is built from 11 residues. Germline CDR1 is GTSNPN and CDR2 is SVGIG (reference sequence). CDR3 residues: CAWSVNYGYTF. The CDR3 bases are TGTGCCTGGAGTGTGAACTATGGCTACACCTTC.

This rearrangement joins TRBV4-2 to TRBJ1-2, with D uncertain. The CDR3 is 15 amino acids. Germline V gives CDR1 LGHNA, CDR2 YNFKEQ. V lost 2 bases and J lost 5, with 15 bases in between. The CDR3 reads CASSQPGLGWYGYTF. In nucleotides, the CDR3 is TGTGCCAGCAGCCAACCCGGACTAGGGTGGTATGGCTACACCTTC.

The chain uses TRBV6-5 and TRBJ2-3; 8 bases are a match to TRBD2. CDR3 length: 15 residues. CDR1 is MNHEY and CDR2 is SVGAGI in the germline V gene. V was pared by 5 bases and J by 2 bases, with 6 bases of the junction left unmatched. CDR3 nucleotide sequence: TGTGCCAGCAGTCCACGCGGGGGGCCCACAGATACGCAGTATTTT. This translates into CASSPRGGPTDTQYF.

The chain is built from TRBV4-2 and TRBJ1-1, with D perhaps TRBD1 (5 bases). The CDR3 loop spans 13 amino acids. Per germline, CDR1 LGHNA and CDR2 YNFKEQ. Trimming left V 6 bases short and J 4 bases short, with 12 bases between. For the CDR3, the DNA is TGTGCCAGCAGGGGATGGGGGAGCACTGAAGCTTTCTTT. Protein sequence: CASRGWGSTEAFF.

The gene calls are TRBV15 and TRBJ1-3, with a tentative D call TRBD1 (6 bases). Germline-derived CDR1 and CDR2 are LNHNV and YYDKDF (reference sequence). V lost 0 bases and J 0 bases, leaving 15 bases between the germline ends. The CDR3 covers 18 residues. This CDR3 is CATSRDYGGAVSGNTIYF. The DNA of the CDR3 is TGTGCCACCAGCAGAGACTATGGGGGGGCCGTCTCTGGAAACACCATATATTTT. Based on the CDR3 plus reference TRBV15 and TRBJ1-3, the full variable domain is DAMVIQNPRYQVTQFGKPVTLSCSQTLNHNVMYWYQQKSSQAPKLLFHYYDKDFNNEADTPDNFQSRRPNTSFCFLDIRSPGLGDTAMYLCATSRDYGGAVSGNTIYFGEGSWLTVV.

The DNA of the CDR3 is TGCGCCAGCAGCCAAGACTTGCCTCCCGCCTCCTACGAGCAGTACTTC. It translates to CASSQDLPPASYEQYF. This chain joins TRBV4-3 and TRBJ2-7, with D unclear. V dropped 0 bases and J dropped 0 bases, with 12 bases sitting between them. This CDR3 has 16 amino acids. The germline CDR1 and CDR2 sequences are LGHNA and YSLEER.

The gene calls are TRBV30 and TRBJ2-7; D possibly corresponds to TRBD1 (5 bases). CDR3 size: 12 residues. Looked up from germline, CDR1 is GTSNPN and CDR2 is SVGIG (reference sequence). Trimming cost V 4 bases and J 5 bases, with 12 bases left between them. CDR3 sequence (DNA): TGTGCCTGGAACGCAGGGATACACGAGCAGTACTTC. This sequence encodes CAWNAGIHEQYF.

This rearrangement joins TRBV6-5 to TRBJ2-3; D is perhaps TRBD2 (6 bases). V lost 0 bases, J lost 0 bases, and 10 bases lay in between. Germline CDR1 MNHEY, CDR2 SVGAGI. This CDR3 has 16 residues. For the CDR3, the DNA is TGTGCCAGCAGTTACTCACAAGGGACTAGCACAGATACGCAGTATTTT. Its translation is CASSYSQGTSTDTQYF.

V gene TRBV7-2 combines with J gene TRBJ2-7, with D perhaps TRBD1 (5 bases). The V end was cut by 3 bases, the J end by 6 bases, with 9 bases between. Germline lookup yields CDR1 SGHTA and CDR2 FQGNSA. The CDR3 loop spans 12 amino acids. The CDR3 here is CASSFPTGEQYF. In DNA form, the CDR3 reads TGTGCCAGCAGCTTCCCTACAGGCGAGCAGTACTTC.

This clone was seen only once. Written as DNA, the CDR3 is TGTGCCAGTAGTACTCAACGGGGCGGAGTGAACACTGAAGCTTTCTTT. It encodes CASSTQRGGVNTEAFF. The chain recombines TRBV19 with TRBJ1-1; the D gene is possibly TRBD1 (5 bases). V shed 4 bases and J shed 0 bases, with 15 bases lying between them. This CDR3 has 16 residues. From germline, CDR1 is LNHDA and CDR2 SQIVND (reference sequence).